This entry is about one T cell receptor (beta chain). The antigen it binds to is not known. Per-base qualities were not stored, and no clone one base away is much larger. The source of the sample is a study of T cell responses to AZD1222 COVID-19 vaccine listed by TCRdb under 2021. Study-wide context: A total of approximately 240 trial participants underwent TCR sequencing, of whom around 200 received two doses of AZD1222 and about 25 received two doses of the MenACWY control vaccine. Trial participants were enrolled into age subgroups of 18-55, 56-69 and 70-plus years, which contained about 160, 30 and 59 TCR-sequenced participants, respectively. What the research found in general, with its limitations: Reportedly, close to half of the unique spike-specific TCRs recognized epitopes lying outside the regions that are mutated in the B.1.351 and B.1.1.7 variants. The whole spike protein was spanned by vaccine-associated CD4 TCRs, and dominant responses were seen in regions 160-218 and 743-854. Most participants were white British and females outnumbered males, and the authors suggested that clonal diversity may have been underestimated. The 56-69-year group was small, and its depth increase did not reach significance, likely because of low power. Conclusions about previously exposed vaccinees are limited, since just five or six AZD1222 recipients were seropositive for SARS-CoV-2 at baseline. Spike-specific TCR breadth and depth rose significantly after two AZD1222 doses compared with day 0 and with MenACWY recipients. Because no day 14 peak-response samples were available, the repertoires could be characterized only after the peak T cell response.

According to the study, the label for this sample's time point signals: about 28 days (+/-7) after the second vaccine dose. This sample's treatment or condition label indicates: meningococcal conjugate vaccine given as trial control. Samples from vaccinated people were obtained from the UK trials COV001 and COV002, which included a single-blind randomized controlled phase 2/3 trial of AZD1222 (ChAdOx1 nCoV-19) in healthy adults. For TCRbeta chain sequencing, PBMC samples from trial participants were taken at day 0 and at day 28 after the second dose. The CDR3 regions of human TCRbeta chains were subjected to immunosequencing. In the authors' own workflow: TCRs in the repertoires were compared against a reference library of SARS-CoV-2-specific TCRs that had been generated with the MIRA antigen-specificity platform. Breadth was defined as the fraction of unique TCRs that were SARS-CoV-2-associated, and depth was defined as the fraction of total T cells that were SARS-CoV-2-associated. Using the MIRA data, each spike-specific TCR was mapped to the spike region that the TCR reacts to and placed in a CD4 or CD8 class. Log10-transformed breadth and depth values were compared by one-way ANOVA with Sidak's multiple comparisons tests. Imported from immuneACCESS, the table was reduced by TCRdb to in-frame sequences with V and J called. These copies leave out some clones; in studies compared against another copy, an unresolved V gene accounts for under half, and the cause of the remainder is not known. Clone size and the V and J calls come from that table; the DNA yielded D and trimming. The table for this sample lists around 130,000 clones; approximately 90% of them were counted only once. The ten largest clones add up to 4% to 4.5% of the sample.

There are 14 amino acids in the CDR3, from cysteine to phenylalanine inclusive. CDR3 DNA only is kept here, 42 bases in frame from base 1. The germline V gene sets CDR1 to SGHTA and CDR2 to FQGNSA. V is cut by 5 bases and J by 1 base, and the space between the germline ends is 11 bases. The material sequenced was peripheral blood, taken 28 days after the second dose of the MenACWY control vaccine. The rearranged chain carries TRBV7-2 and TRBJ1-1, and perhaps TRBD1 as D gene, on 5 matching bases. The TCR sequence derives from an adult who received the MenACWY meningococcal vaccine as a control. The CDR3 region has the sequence CASSRGGANTEAFF. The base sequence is TGTGCCAGCAGCCGCGGGGGAGCGAACACTGAAGCTTTCTTT.